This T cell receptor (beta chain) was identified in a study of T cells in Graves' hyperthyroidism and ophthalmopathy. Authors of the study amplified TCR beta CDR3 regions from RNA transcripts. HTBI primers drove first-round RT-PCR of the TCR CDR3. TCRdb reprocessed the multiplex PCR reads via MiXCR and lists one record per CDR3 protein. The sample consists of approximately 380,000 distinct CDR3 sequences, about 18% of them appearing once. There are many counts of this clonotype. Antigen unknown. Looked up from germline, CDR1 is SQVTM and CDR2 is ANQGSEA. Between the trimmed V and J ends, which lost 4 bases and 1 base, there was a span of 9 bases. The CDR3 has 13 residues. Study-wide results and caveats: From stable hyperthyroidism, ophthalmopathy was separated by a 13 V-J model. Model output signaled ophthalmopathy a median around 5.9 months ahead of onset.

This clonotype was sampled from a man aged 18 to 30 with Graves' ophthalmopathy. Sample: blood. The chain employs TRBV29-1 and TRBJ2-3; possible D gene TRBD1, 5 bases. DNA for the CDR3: TGCAGCGTTGCCAGGGTGGGCACAGATACGCAGTATTTT. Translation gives CSVARVGTDTQYF.